This is a list of T cell receptor beta chains from one sample in a study of cytomegalovirus exposure and HLA in healthy donors. Data came from immunoSEQ multiplex PCR; TCRdb stores just in-frame clones and leaves some out. The sample contains 150,000 to 200,000 clones, roughly 80% of which appear only once. The sequenced sample was PBMCs. The source is a woman in her 40s in good health and CMV-seropositive. CDR3s include the opening cysteine and the closing phenylalanine or tryptophan. The order of the fields is CDR3 length, V gene, D gene, J gene, clone size, CDR3 protein, CDR3 DNA. D genes are given only for firm matches. A clone size is listed for some rows: how often the clone was seen (once, few, many), or a class if it is expanded.

>14|TRBV6-4|TRBD1|TRBJ2-1|.
CATSPGQGNNEQFF
TGTGCCACCTCCCCGGGACAGGGAAACAATGAGCAGTTCTTC
>13|TRBV7-9|.|TRBJ2-7|.
CASSLVGGYEQYF
TGTGCCAGCAGCTTAGTCGGCGGTTACGAGCAGTACTTC
>17|TRBV18|.|TRBJ2-4|.
CASSPPAPGLAKNIQYF
TGTGCCAGCTCACCACCGGCCCCAGGGCTAGCCAAAAACATTCAGTACTTC
>16|TRBV2|TRBD1|TRBJ1-1|few
CASSEVRTGLNTEAFF
TGTGCCAGCAGTGAAGTTAGGACAGGGTTAAACACTGAAGCTTTCTTT
>15|TRBV18|TRBD1|TRBJ2-7|.
CASSPGQGGSYEQYF
TGTGCCAGCTCACCAGGACAGGGAGGCTCCTACGAGCAGTACTTC
>14|TRBV28|.|TRBJ2-2|.
CASSLPGGTGELFF
TGTGCCAGCAGTTTACCCGGGGGCACCGGGGAGCTGTTTTTT
>12|TRBV19|.|TRBJ2-1|.
CASRSRGHEQFF
TGTGCCAGTAGGAGCAGGGGTCATGAGCAGTTCTTC
>15|TRBV7-9|TRBD1|TRBJ2-2|once
CASTPGTGGFRELFF
TGTGCCAGCACCCCCGGGACAGGGGGCTTCCGGGAGCTGTTTTTT
>15|TRBV18|TRBD1|TRBJ1-6|.
CASSSGQGHNSPLHF
TGTGCCAGCTCATCGGGACAGGGCCATAATTCACCCCTCCACTTT
>15|TRBV5-1|TRBD1|TRBJ1-6|.
CASSRDGQGGSPLHF
TGCGCCAGCAGTCGCGACGGACAGGGCGGATCACCCCTCCACTTT
>14|TRBV5-4|.|TRBJ1-2|.
CASSGTGLASGYTF
TGTGCCAGCAGCGGAACAGGGTTGGCGAGTGGCTACACCTTC
>16|TRBV27|TRBD1|TRBJ2-2|.
CASSYEGTANTGELFF
TGTGCCAGCAGTTATGAAGGGACAGCAAACACCGGGGAGCTGTTTTTT
>14|TRBV7-2|.|TRBJ2-5|.
CASSLARGSETQYF
TGTGCCAGCAGCTTAGCCAGGGGTTCCGAGACCCAGTACTTC
>15|TRBV28|TRBD1|TRBJ1-1|.
CASSTRQGLNTEAFF
TGTGCCAGCAGTACACGACAGGGCTTGAACACTGAAGCTTTCTTT
>15|TRBV5-1|.|TRBJ2-7|.
CASTLAGGSSYEQYF
TGCGCCAGCACCCTGGCGGGCGGAAGCTCCTACGAGCAGTACTTC